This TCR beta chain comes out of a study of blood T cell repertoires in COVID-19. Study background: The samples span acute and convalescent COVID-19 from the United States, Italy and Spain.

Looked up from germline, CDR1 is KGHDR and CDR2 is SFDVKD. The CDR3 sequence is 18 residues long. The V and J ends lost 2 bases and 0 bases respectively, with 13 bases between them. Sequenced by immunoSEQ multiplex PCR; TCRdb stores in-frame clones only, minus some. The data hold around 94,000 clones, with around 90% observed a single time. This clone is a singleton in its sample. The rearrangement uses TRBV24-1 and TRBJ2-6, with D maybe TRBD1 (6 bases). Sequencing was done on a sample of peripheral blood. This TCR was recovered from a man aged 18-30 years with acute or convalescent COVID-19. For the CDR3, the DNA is TGTGCCACCAGTGATTCAGGGGCCACAAGCTCTGGGGCCAACGTCCTGACTTTC. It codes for CATSDSGATSSGANVLTF.